Presented here are 10 T cell receptor beta chains from one specimen sequenced in a study of lymphopenia after photon versus proton radiotherapy. Profiled with immunoSEQ multiplex PCR; TCRdb holds only in-frame clones, not every one. The profile shows over 25,000 clones, over 75% of them singletons. This material consisted of peripheral blood, taken from a patient treated with proton-based radiotherapy. The source is a woman in her 70s with pancreatic cancer.

On this clone: Within the sample, other DNA sequences also encode this same CDR3. V is TRBV9 and J is TRBJ2-3; D is perhaps TRBD2 (7 bases). Trimming took off 0 bases at V and 2 bases at J, with 13 bases between the two ends. CDR3 size: 16 residues. CDR1 and CDR2 (germline): SGDLS, YYNGEE. CDR3 sequence (DNA): TGTGCCAGCAGCGTAGTAGGGGGGGAGTCCACAGATACGCAGTATTTT. Encoded protein: CASSVVGGESTDTQYF. Supplemented by reference TRBV9 and TRBJ2-3, the full variable domain reads DSGVTQTPKHLITATGQRVTLRCSPRSGDLSVYWYQQSLDQGLQFLIQYYNGEERAKGNILERFSAQQFPDLHSELNLSSLELGDSALYFCASSVVGGESTDTQYFGPGTRLTVL.

The chain uses TRBV27 and TRBJ2-5; 9 nucleotides align to TRBD1. The J call is in doubt because the DNA end fits TRBJ2-7 better. CDR3 length: 13 residues. Germline CDR1 and CDR2: MNHEY and SMNVEV (reference sequence). CDR3 in DNA: TGTGCCAGCAGTCGACAGGGGGCCTACGAGCAGTACTTC. Translating it yields CASSRQGAYEQYF.

V is TRBV7-8 and J is TRBJ2-7; 7 nucleotides line up with TRBD2. The J segment lost 4 bases and the V segment lost 3 bases, leaving 9 bases of the junction unmatched. The germline V gene encodes CDR1 SGHVS and CDR2 FQNEAQ. This CDR3 spans 15 amino acids. The CDR3 is CASSLTSYLKYEQYF. CDR3 sequence (DNA): TGTGCCAGCAGCTTGACTAGCTATTTAAAATACGAGCAGTACTTC.

This clone was found once. The V gene is TRBV15, the J gene TRBJ2-1, with 10 nucleotides matching TRBD2. V trimming: 9 bases; J trimming: 8 bases; junction bases outside the gene matches: 7. The V gene's germline CDR1 is LNHNV and CDR2 YYDKDF (reference sequence). The CDR3 spans 13 residues. CDR3 loop: CATASGRVYEQFF. DNA of the CDR3: TGTGCCACGGCCAGCGGGAGGGTCTATGAGCAGTTCTTC.

The chain joins TRBV7-2 to TRBJ2-4; possible D gene TRBD2, 6 bases. The V gene's germline CDR1 is SGHTA and CDR2 FQGNSA. V shed 1 base and J shed 8 bases, with 12 bases lying between them. This CDR3 has 14 amino acids. This CDR3 reads CASSLDPGDHIQYF. DNA of the CDR3: TGTGCCAGCAGCTTAGATCCGGGAGACCACATTCAGTACTTC.

This clone was seen once. The genes are TRBV6-6 and TRBJ1-1; TRBD1 matches at 8 bases. The junction had 7 bases not matched to a gene; V was cut back by 6 bases and J by 1 base. The CDR3 has 15 residues. Germline V gene sequence: CDR1 MNHNY, CDR2 SVGAGI (reference sequence). Here the CDR3 reads CASSLTGTGNTEAFF. CDR3 DNA sequence: TGTGCCAGCAGCCTCACCGGGACAGGGAACACTGAAGCTTTCTTT.

The rearrangement uses TRBV11-2 and TRBJ2-7; D is unresolved. Trimming shortened V by 4 bases and J by 2 bases, and 9 bases separated the two germline ends. The germline V gene has CDR1 SGHAT and CDR2 FQNNGV. The CDR3 runs 13 residues. For the CDR3, the DNA is TGTGCCAGCAGCTCCACACAGACCTACGAGCAGTACTTC. Its protein product is CASSSTQTYEQYF.

This clone was recorded a few times. V and J are TRBV28 and TRBJ2-6, with D possibly matching TRBD1 (6 bases). CDR1 and CDR2 from the germline V gene are MDHEN and SYDVKM. The CDR3 is 18 amino acids. V lost 5 bases, J lost 1 base, and 18 bases lay in between. CDR3 DNA: TGTGCCAGCAGTGCTGCTTGGGGGCGGAGTTCTGGGGCCAACGTCCTGACTTTC. Protein: CASSAAWGRSSGANVLTF.

The CDR3: CAIPAIPGHRNGELFF. For the CDR3, the DNA is TGTGCCATCCCCGCGATTCCGGGACACAGGAACGGGGAGCTGTTTTTT. The chain recombines TRBV10-3 with TRBJ2-2, with D perhaps matching TRBD1 (6 bases). V lost 8 bases and J 7 bases, leaving 23 bases between the germline ends. Germline V gene lookup returns CDR1 ENHRY and CDR2 SYGVKD. This CDR3 has 16 amino acids.

V gene TRBV14 combines with J gene TRBJ2-7, with 10 nucleotides matching TRBD2. V shed 1 base, J shed 2 bases, and the junction held 8 bases outside the gene matches. CDR1 and CDR2 (germline): SGHDN, FVKESK. The CDR3 covers 17 residues. CDR3 bases: TGTGCCAGCAGCCAAGGTTCATATAGCGGGAGGACCTACGAGCAGTACTTC. Its protein product is CASSQGSYSGRTYEQYF.